This T cell receptor beta chain was identified in a study of T cells in Graves' hyperthyroidism and ophthalmopathy. Study outcomes and limitations: The model forecast ophthalmopathy, anticipating it by a median 6.5 months before onset. Blood held most thyroid clonotypes expanded above 0.001 frequency.

This clonotype was recorded only once. Its antigen remains unidentified. The CDR3 loop spans 16 amino acids. Germline V gives CDR1 SGDLS, CDR2 YYNGEE. After removal of 0 bases from V and 1 base from J, the junction contained 6 bases not matched to a gene. Lactation, pregnancy, other autoimmune disease or uncontrolled infection excluded patients. Researchers took RNA transcripts and amplified the TCR beta CDR3 regions from them. Using the HTBI primer set, a first-round RT-PCR was run on the TCR CDR3. TCRdb used MiXCR to reprocess the multiplex PCR reads, holding one entry per CDR3 protein. The sample shows roughly 500,000 distinct CDR3 sequences, around 46% of them seen only once.

The receptor comes from an adult woman with Graves' disease, either hyperthyroidism or ophthalmopathy (not recorded which). The chain has TRBV9 and TRBJ2-7; TRBD2 aligns across 8 bases. Sequencing input: peripheral blood or thyroid tissue (not recorded which). CDR3 loop: CASSVGGSGTSYEQYF. CDR3 bases: TGTGCCAGCAGCGTAGGTGGTAGCGGGACTTCCTACGAGCAGTACTTC.